The source of this TCR beta chain is a study of T-cell memory formation after mild COVID-19. Germline V CDR1 and CDR2: LGHNT, FRNRAP. Trimming left V 4 bases short and J 4 bases short, with 16 bases between. The CDR3 is 15 amino acids. TCRdb recomputed calls from the 5' RACE reads with MiXCR, one row per CDR3 protein. Of 75,000 to 90,000 distinct CDR3 sequences listed, approximately 13% were seen once; the top ten hold about 31%. The sequencing sample was made of PBMCs or a T cell subset sorted from them (not recorded which). The TCR was taken from an adult woman who had mild COVID-19 (a few samples of this study predate the infection). Cell type and time point are not known. The chain joins TRBV12-5 to TRBJ1-2, with D hard to call. This CDR3 reads CASGSAGSPPYGYTF. CDR3 coding DNA: TGTGCTAGTGGTTCCGCAGGATCCCCCCCCTATGGCTACACCTTC.